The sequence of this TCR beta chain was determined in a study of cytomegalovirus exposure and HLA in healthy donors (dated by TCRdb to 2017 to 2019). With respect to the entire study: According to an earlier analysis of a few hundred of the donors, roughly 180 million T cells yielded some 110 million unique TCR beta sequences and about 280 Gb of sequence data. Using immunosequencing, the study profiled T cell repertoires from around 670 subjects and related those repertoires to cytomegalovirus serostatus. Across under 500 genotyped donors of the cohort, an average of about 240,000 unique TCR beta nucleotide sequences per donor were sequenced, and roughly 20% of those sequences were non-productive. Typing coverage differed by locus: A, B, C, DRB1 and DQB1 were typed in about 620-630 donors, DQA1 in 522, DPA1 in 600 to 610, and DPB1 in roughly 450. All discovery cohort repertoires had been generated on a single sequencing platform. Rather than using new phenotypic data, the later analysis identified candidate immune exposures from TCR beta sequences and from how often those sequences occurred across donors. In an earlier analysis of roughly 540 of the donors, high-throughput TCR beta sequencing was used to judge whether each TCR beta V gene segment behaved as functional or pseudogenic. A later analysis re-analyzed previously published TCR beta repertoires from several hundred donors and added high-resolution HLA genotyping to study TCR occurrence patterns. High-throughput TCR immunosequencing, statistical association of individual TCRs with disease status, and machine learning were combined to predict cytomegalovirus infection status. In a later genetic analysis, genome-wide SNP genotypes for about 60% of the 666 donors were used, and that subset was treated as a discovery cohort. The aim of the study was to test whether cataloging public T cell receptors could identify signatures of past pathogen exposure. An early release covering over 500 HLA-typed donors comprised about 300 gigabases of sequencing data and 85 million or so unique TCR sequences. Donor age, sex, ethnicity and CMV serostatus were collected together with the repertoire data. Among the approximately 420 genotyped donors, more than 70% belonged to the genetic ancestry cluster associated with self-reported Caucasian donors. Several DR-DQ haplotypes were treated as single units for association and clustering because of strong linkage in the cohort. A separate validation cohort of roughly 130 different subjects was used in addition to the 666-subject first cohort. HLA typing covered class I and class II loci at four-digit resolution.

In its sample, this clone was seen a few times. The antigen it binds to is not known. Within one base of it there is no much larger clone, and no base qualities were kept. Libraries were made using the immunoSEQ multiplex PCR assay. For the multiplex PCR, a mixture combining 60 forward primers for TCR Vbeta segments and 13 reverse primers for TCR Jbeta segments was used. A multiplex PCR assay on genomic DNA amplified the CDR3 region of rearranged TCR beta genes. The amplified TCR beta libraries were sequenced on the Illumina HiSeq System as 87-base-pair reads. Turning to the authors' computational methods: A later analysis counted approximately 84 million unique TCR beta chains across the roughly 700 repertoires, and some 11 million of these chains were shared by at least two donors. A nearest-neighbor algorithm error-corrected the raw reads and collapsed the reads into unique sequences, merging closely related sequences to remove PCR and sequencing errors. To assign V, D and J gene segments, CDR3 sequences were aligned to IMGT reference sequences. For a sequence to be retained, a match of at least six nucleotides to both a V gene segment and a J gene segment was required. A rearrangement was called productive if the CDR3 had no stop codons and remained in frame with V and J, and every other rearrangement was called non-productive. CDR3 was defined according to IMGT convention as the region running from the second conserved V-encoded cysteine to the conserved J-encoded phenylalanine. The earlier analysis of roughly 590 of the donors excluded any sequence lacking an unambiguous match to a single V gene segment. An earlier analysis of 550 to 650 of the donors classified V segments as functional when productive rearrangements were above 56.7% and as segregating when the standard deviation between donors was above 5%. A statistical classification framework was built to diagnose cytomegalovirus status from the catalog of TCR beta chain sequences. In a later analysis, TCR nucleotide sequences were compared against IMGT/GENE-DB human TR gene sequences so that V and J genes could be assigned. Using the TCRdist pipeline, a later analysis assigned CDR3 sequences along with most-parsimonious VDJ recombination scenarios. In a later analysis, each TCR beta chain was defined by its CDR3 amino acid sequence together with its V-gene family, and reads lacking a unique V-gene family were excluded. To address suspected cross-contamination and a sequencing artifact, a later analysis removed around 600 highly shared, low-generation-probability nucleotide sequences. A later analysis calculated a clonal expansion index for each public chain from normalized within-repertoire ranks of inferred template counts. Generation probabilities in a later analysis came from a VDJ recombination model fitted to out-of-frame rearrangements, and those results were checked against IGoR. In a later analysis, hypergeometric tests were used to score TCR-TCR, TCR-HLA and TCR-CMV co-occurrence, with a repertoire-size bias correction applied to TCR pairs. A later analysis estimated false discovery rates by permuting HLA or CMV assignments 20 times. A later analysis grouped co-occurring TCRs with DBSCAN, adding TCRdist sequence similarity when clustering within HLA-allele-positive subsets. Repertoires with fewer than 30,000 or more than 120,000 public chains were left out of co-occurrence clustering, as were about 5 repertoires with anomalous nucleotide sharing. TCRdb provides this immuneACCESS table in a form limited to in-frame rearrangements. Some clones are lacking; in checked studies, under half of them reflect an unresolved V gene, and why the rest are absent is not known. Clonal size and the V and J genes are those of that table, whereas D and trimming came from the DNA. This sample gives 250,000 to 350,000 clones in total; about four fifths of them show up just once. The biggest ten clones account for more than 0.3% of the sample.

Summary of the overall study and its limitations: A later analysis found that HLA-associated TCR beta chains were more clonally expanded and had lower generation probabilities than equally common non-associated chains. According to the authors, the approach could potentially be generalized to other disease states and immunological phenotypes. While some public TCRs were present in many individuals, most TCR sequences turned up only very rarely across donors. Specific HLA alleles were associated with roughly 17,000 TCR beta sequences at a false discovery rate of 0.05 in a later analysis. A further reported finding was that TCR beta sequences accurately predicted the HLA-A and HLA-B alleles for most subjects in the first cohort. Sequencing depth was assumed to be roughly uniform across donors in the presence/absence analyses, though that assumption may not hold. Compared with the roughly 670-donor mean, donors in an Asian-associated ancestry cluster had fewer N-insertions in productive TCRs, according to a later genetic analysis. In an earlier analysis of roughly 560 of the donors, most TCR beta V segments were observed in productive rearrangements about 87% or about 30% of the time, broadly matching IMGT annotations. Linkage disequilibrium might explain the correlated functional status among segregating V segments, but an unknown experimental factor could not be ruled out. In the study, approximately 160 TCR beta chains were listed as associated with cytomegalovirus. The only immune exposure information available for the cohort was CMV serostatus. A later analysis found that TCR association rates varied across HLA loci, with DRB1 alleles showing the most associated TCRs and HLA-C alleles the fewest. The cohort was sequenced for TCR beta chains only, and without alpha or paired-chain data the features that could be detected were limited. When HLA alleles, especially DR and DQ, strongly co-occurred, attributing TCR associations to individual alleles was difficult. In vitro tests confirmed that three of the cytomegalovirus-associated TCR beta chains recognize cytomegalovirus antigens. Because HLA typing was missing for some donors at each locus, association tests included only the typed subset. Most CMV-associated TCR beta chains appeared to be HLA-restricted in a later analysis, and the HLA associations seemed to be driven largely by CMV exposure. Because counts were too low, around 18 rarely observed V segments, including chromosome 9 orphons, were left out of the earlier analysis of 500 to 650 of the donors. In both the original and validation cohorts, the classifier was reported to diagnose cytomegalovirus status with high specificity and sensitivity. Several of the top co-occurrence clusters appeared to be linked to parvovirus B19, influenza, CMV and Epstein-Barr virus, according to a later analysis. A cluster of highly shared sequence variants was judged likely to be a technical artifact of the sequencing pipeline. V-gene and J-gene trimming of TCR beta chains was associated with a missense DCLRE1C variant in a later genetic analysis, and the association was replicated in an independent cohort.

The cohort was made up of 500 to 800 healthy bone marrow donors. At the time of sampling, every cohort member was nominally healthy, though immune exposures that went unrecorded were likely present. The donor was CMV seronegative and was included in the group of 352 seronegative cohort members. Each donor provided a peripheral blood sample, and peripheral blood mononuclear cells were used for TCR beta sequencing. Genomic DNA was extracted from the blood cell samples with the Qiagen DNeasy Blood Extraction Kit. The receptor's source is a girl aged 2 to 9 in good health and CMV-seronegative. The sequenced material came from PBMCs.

The CDR3 amino acid sequence is: CAISKGGGYTF. At the DNA level, the sequence is TGTGCCATCAGTAAAGGGGGCGGCTACACCTTC. The chain links TRBV10-3 with TRBJ1-2; the central 7 bases match TRBD1. The CDR3 runs 11 amino acids, cysteine and phenylalanine included. The read is trimmed to its CDR3 DNA, 33 bases read in frame from base 1. V ends up 5 bases short and J 8 bases short, with an unmatched junction base count of 2. Based on the germline V gene, the CDR1 and CDR2 sequences are ENHRY and SYGVKD.